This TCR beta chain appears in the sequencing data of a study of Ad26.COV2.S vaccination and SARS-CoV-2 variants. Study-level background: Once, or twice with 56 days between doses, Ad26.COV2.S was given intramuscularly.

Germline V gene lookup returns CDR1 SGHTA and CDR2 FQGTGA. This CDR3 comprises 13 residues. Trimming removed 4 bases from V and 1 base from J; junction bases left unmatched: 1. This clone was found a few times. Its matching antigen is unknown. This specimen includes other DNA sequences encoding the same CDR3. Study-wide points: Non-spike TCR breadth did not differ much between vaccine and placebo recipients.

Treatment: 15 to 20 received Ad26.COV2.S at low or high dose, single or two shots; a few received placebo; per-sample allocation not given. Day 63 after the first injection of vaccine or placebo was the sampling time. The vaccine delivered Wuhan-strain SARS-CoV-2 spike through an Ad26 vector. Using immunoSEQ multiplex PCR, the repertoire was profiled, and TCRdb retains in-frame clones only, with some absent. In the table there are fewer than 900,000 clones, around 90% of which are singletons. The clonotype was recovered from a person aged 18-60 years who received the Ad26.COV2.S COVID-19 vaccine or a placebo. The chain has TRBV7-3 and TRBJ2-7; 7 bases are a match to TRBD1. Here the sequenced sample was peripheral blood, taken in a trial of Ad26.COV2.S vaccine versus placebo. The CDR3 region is CASSSGQSYEQYF. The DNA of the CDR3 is TGTGCCAGCAGCTCGGGACAGTCCTACGAGCAGTACTTC.